The 25 T cell receptor beta chains below were found in one sample sequenced in a study of T cell repertoires in cytomegalovirus infection. From the reads, TCRdb called clonotypes with MiXCR, one entry per CDR3 protein. The profile shows some 920,000 distinct CDR3 sequences, roughly 30% of them singletons. No cognate antigen is known for these TCRs. Sequencing was performed on cultured CD8+ T cells from PBMCs, taken from culture after CMV antigen stimulation. The receptors come from a human donor in good health (CMV status not recorded). Some clones in this sample may be carry-over from other donors' samples.

Many counts were recorded for this clonotype. The chain couples TRBV25-1 to TRBJ1-6; a weak D match, TRBD1 (6 bases). Germline assignment: CDR1 MGHDK and CDR2 SYGVNS. The V end was cut by 8 bases, the J end by 6 bases, with 17 bases between. The CDR3 has 15 amino acids. The chain's CDR3 is CASGTGTYGNSPLHF. The DNA for the CDR3 is TGTGCCAGCGGGACCGGGACATATGGTAATTCACCCCTCCACTTT.

This chain connects TRBV6-6 to TRBJ2-3; unclear D gene. The CDR3 extends over 13 amino acids. V shed 5 bases and J shed 4 bases, with 10 bases lying between them. In germline, CDR1 is MNHNY, CDR2 SVGAGI (reference sequence). CDR3 sequence: CASSVWPADTQYF. CDR3 DNA sequence: TGTGCCAGCAGTGTTTGGCCCGCAGATACGCAGTATTTT.

This clonotype was seen ten or more times. The V and J genes are TRBV6-1 and TRBJ2-1; tentative D call: TRBD2 (6 bases). CDR1 MNHNS and CDR2 SASEGT come from the germline V gene. V lost 1 base and J lost 4, with 14 bases in between. This CDR3 spans 16 amino acids. The CDR3 here is CASSEEVAVGYNEQFF. The CDR3 DNA reads TGTGCCAGCAGTGAAGAGGTAGCGGTGGGGTACAATGAGCAGTTCTTC.

This clonotype was recorded at least ten times. This rearrangement joins TRBV12-3 or TRBV12-4 to TRBJ1-5, with a possible D match to TRBD1 (5 bases). The CDR3 length is 15 residues. Trimming took 5 bases from V and 2 from J, leaving 13 bases between them. The CDR3 is CASSGPGVGNQPQHF. The DNA of the CDR3 is TGTGCCAGCAGTGGCCCGGGGGTAGGCAATCAGCCCCAGCATTTT.

This clonotype was counted ten times or more. A read error may produce the germline difference seen at one junction end. The V gene is TRBV27, the J gene TRBJ2-5, with TRBD2 identical over 13 bases. Germline V gene sequence: CDR1 MNHEY, CDR2 SMNVEV (reference sequence). The CDR3 has 15 residues. CDR3 region: CASSPGLAGEETQYF. The CDR3 coding sequence is TGCGCCAGCAGTCCCGGACTAGCGGGGGAAGAGACCCAGTACTTC.

The chain employs TRBV13 and TRBJ1-2; D uncertain. The germline V gene encodes CDR1 PRHDT and CDR2 FYEKMQ (reference sequence). Trimming left V 0 bases short and J 4 bases short, with 12 bases between. CDR3 length: 15 amino acids. The CDR3, as DNA: TGTGCCAGCAGCTTAGGCCGTAGAGCGGCCTATGGCTACACCTTC. It codes for CASSLGRRAAYGYTF.

The V and J genes are TRBV7-8 and TRBJ2-2; D is uncertain. This CDR3 is 14 amino acids long. Germline CDR1 and CDR2: SGHVS and FQNEAQ. With 1 base removed from V and 4 bases from J, the gap between germline ends came to 7 bases. The chain's CDR3 is CASSLDWGTGELFF. The CDR3 DNA follows: TGTGCCAGCAGCTTAGATTGGGGCACCGGGGAGCTGTTTTTT.

This clonotype turned up a few times. The chain couples TRBV19 to TRBJ1-5; perhaps TRBD1 as D (5 bases). Germline V gene data show CDR1 as LNHDA and CDR2 as SQIVND (reference sequence). This CDR3 has 12 residues. The ends were cut back, 7 bases at V and 7 bases at J, with 11 bases in the middle. In nucleotides, the CDR3 is TGTGCCAGTACGGAGGGGAACCAGCCCCAGCATTTT. Its protein product is CASTEGNQPQHF.

This sequence joins TRBV6-8 and TRBJ2-1, with 9 bases fitting TRBD1. CDR3 length equals 21 residues. V dropped 5 bases and J dropped 4; count of bases not matched to a gene: 24. Per germline, CDR1 MNHGY and CDR2 SAAAGT. This CDR3 reads CASSKLTDSSSGQGPYNEQFF. The CDR3 nucleotides read TGTGCCAGCAGTAAATTAACCGACTCTAGTTCGGGACAGGGACCTTACAATGAGCAGTTCTTC.

This clonotype was found a few times. This chain connects TRBV7-9 to TRBJ1-1, with TRBD1 matching over 7 bases. Germline V gives CDR1 SEHNR, CDR2 FQNEAQ (reference sequence). V shed 6 bases, J shed 1 base, and the junction held 11 bases outside the gene matches. This CDR3 is 16 amino acids long. The CDR3 protein is CASRIGGQKGNTEAFF. The CDR3 DNA sequence: TGTGCCAGCAGAATAGGGGGCCAAAAGGGGAACACTGAAGCTTTCTTT.

The V gene is TRBV4-1, the J gene TRBJ2-1; 8 bases agree with TRBD2. The CDR3 runs 14 residues. Losses at the gene ends were 4 bases for V and 8 bases for J; bases not matched to a gene: 7. CDR1 and CDR2 (germline): MGHRA, YSYEKL. The CDR3: CASSRGLVNDEQFF. CDR3 nucleotides: TGCGCCAGCAGCCGGGGACTAGTGAACGATGAGCAGTTCTTC.

This clonotype was picked up a small number of times. V gene TRBV18 combines with J gene TRBJ1-1, with D possibly TRBD1 on 5 matching bases. From germline, CDR1 is KGHSH and CDR2 LQKENI. The CDR3 is made up of 14 amino acids. The V gene lost 1 base and the J gene lost 4 bases, with 10 bases spanning the gap. The CDR3 is CASSPQGPSTEAFF. CDR3 sequence (DNA): TGTGCCAGCTCACCACAGGGACCGAGCACTGAAGCTTTCTTT.

This clonotype was seen only once. The junction departs from germline at one end; a sequencing error may be responsible. The chain links TRBV7-6 to TRBJ2-3; D tentatively reads TRBD1 or TRBD2 (6 bases each). CDR1 and CDR2 from the germline V gene are SGHVS and FNYEAQ. The CDR3 is made up of 12 amino acids. The CDR3 region is CASCLGGDTQYF. For the CDR3, the DNA is TGTGCCAGCTGCTTAGGGGGGGATACGCAGTATTTT.

This rearrangement joins TRBV11-2 to TRBJ1-2, with TRBD1 as a possible D gene (6 bases). The germline CDR1 and CDR2 sequences are SGHAT and FQNNGV. Trimming pared 5 bases from V and 4 bases from J, leaving 14 bases between. This CDR3 is built from 14 residues. The CDR3 sequence is CASSAGRGFYGYTF. In DNA, the CDR3 is TGTGCCAGCAGCGCAGGGAGGGGGTTCTATGGCTACACCTTC.

V usage is TRBV9 and J usage is TRBJ2-4; D uncertain. Germline CDR1 SGDLS, CDR2 YYNGEE. V dropped 0 bases and J dropped 5 bases, with 6 bases sitting between them. The CDR3 covers 13 residues. Written as DNA, the CDR3 is TGTGCCAGCAGCGTAGACGTTCAAAACATTCAGTACTTC. This encodes CASSVDVQNIQYF. Supplemented by reference TRBV9 and TRBJ2-4, the full variable domain reads DSGVTQTPKHLITATGQRVTLRCSPRSGDLSVYWYQQSLDQGLQFLIQYYNGEERAKGNILERFSAQQFPDLHSELNLSSLELGDSALYFCASSVDVQNIQYFGAGTRLSVL.

V usage is TRBV7-6 and J usage is TRBJ2-2; TRBD1 aligns across 8 bases. The CDR3 length is 16 residues. Germline lookup yields CDR1 SGHVS and CDR2 FNYEAQ. Trimming at V came to 3 bases and at J to 7 bases, leaving 10 bases not matched to a gene. The CDR3 DNA sequence: TGTGCCAGCAGCTTTGGGGACAGGCTTTACGGCGGGGAGCTGTTTTTT. Translating gives CASSFGDRLYGGELFF. The full variable domain, completed using reference TRBV7-6 and TRBJ2-2, is GAGVSQSPRYKVTKRGQDVALRCDPISGHVSLYWYRQALGQGPEFLTYFNYEAQQDKSGLPNDRFSAERPEGSISTLTIQRTEQRDSAMYRCASSFGDRLYGGELFFGEGSRLTVL.

This clonotype came up a few times. The J gene is TRBJ1-4, the V gene TRBV7-8; TRBD1 might be the D (5 bases). The CDR3 length is 13 residues. The ends were cut back, 5 bases at V and 7 bases at J, with 11 bases in the middle. CDR1 and CDR2 (germline): SGHVS, FQNEAQ. The CDR3 spells CASSADTREKLFF. CDR3 in DNA: TGTGCCAGCAGCGCGGACACACGTGAAAAACTGTTTTTT.

The chain employs TRBV6-6 and TRBJ2-5; D is perhaps TRBD1 or TRBD2 (5 bases each). Deletions cut 3 bases from V and 2 bases from J, with 19 bases between. The CDR3 consists of 17 residues. The germline V gene has CDR1 MNHNY and CDR2 SVGAGI (reference sequence). The DNA for the CDR3 is TGTGCCAGCAGTTATGATACGAGGGGTCCCCTTCAAGAGACCCAGTACTTC. Translating it yields CASSYDTRGPLQETQYF.

V gene TRBV20-1 combines with J gene TRBJ2-1; 10 positions match TRBD1. The CDR3 runs 15 residues. The germline gives CDR1 DFQATT, CDR2 SNEGSKA (reference sequence). With V trimmed by 1 base and J by 10 bases, 10 bases remained unmatched. CDR3 in amino acids: CSARGGGQGDGEQFF. CDR3 DNA: TGCAGTGCTAGAGGAGGAGGACAGGGGGATGGGGAGCAGTTCTTC.

This clonotype has ten or more counts. This rearrangement joins TRBV7-8 to TRBJ2-1; maybe TRBD1 (6 bases). From germline, CDR1 is SGHVS and CDR2 FQNEAQ. V lost 7 bases and J lost 4, with 17 bases in between. The CDR3 has 15 amino acids. The CDR3 region has the DNA TGTGCCAGCATCCAAAACAGGGTACCTTACAATGAGCAGTTCTTC. Translation: CASIQNRVPYNEQFF.

DNA for the CDR3: TGTGCCATATATCGGACAGCGAACACCGGGGAGCTGTTTTTT. Amino acids: CAIYRTANTGELFF. The V call is TRBV2, the J call TRBJ2-2; TRBD1 might be the D (6 bases). This CDR3 has 14 residues. Germline V lookup: CDR1 SNHLY, CDR2 FYNNEI. V lost 10 bases and J 0 bases, leaving 12 bases between the germline ends.

The rearrangement links TRBV28 to TRBJ1-1, with 8 positions matching TRBD1. The CDR3 runs to 17 residues. From germline, CDR1 is MDHEN and CDR2 SYDVKM. The DNA for the CDR3 is TGTACCACCTCCCAATCCCGTAGACAGGGGTTAGACACTGAAGCTTTCTTT. It yields the protein CTTSQSRRQGLDTEAFF. Based on the CDR3 plus reference TRBV28 and TRBJ1-1, the full variable domain is DVKVTQSSRYLVKRTGEKVFLECVQDMDHENMFWYRQDPGLGLRLIYFSYDVKMKEKGDIPEGYSVSREKKERFSLILESASTNQTSMYLCTTSQSRRQGLDTEAFFGQGTRLTVV.

This chain uses TRBV7-8 with TRBJ1-1, with TRBD1 as a possible D gene (5 bases). Trimming cost V 4 bases and J 0 bases, with 15 bases left between them. The CDR3 loop spans 16 amino acids. CDR1 is SGHVS and CDR2 is FQNEAQ in the germline V gene. The CDR3 sequence: CASSYVPGTLNTEAFF. In nucleotides, the CDR3 is TGTGCCAGCAGCTACGTACCCGGGACTTTGAACACTGAAGCTTTCTTT.

A note on this clonotype: The final CDR3 position lacks the conserved phenylalanine or tryptophan, pointing to a likely read error. This chain joins TRBV7-6 and TRBJ1-6, with 7 nucleotides matching TRBD1. The CDR3 sequence is 15 residues long. V was pared by 1 base and J by 10 bases, with 7 bases of the junction left unmatched. Looked up from germline, CDR1 is SGHVS and CDR2 is FNYEAQ. The CDR3 bases are TGTGCCAGCAGCTTAGAAGACAGGGTACGATCACCCCTCCACCTT. This sequence encodes CASSLEDRVRSPLHL.

This clonotype was detected only a few times. The rearrangement uses TRBV7-9 and TRBJ1-4; TRBD1 is a possible D gene (5 bases). Between the trimmed V and J ends, which lost 5 bases and 3 bases, there was a span of 16 bases. CDR3 length: 16 amino acids. Germline V gives CDR1 SEHNR, CDR2 FQNEAQ (reference sequence). This CDR3 is CASSDTTTDANEKLFF. The CDR3 DNA sequence: TGTGCCAGCAGCGATACCACGACAGACGCTAATGAAAAACTGTTTTTT.